The T cell receptor beta chain under discussion was sequenced for a study of T-cell reconstitution after alpha-beta-depleted transplantation in children. Unique molecular identifiers were used to barcode this TCRbeta library. MiXCR, run by TCRdb on the PCR reads, gives a single entry per CDR3 protein. The table records around 960,000 distinct CDR3 sequences, under 30% of them present only once. This clonotype was counted between two and nine times. Its antigen is currently unknown. V lost 6 bases, J lost 2 bases, and 14 bases lay in between. There are 14 residues in the CDR3. Germline V gene sequence: CDR1 MGHDK, CDR2 SYGVNS. Findings and caveats of the study: One year post-transplant, T-cell counts and diversity were largely derived from T cells produced anew. The high TCRbeta diversity at day 60 in some patients came from surviving recipient T cells and thymic progenitors. Two months or so post-transplant, alpha-beta T cells reportedly derived from several hundred expanded graft clones.

The sequence was obtained from a boy less than two years old who had a stem cell transplant for SCID, so the T cells may come from the graft donor. The specimen comprised PBMCs, mostly from graft donor cells, sampled 360 days after TCRalphabeta/CD19-depleted stem cell transplant. The chain couples TRBV25-1 to TRBJ2-7, with D tentatively TRBD1 (6 bases). The CDR3 sequence is CASSDPGAPYEQYF. The CDR3 bases are TGTGCCAGCAGCGACCCAGGGGCCCCCTACGAGCAGTACTTC.